This entry concerns a single T cell receptor (beta chain). The data derive from a study of blood T cell repertoires in COVID-19. On the study more broadly: Samples came from the United States, Italy and Spain, spanning acute and convalescent COVID-19. PBMCs, B-cell-depleted T cells, or T cells were the source of the cDNA or gDNA that made up the material.

V was clipped by 11 bases and J by 5 bases; unmatched bases: 7. This CDR3 comprises 12 residues. Germline CDR1 is ENHRY and CDR2 is SYGVKD. Per the authors' pipeline: Amplifying reference gene primers gave estimates of nucleated cell counts. Repertoires were generated with immunoSEQ multiplex PCR, while TCRdb's copy carries only in-frame clones and drops some. The V and J calls and clone size were taken over from that table, and D and trimming were inferred from the DNA. The sample lists 65,000 to 80,000 clones, around 83% seen once, with 27% in the top ten. The sample taken for sequencing was peripheral blood. V usage is TRBV10-3 and J usage is TRBJ2-5; 8 positions agree with TRBD2. The sequence was collected from a human donor in a cohort sampled during active COVID-19. CDR3 DNA sequence: TGTGCCGCGGGACTAGGACTGGAGACCCAGTACTTC. Amino acid sequence: CAAGLGLETQYF.